This T cell receptor beta chain comes out of a study of cytomegalovirus exposure and HLA in healthy donors. The CDR3 has 14 residues. V lost 4 bases to trimming and J lost 0 bases, with 8 bases between them. CDR1 is SGHRS and CDR2 is YFSETQ in the germline V gene. It was with 60 Vbeta and 13 Jbeta primers that the PCR ran. Generated by immunoSEQ multiplex PCR, the TCRdb table keeps only in-frame clones and is missing some. Of over 130,000 clones listed, just under 65% were seen once; the top ten hold 6% to 8.5%. This clone was found a few times. The sequenced sample consisted of PBMCs. The receptor comes from a woman aged 55 to 70 in good health and CMV-seropositive. The gene calls are TRBV5-1 and TRBJ2-4; D not certain. CDR3 amino acids: CASSMTIAKNIQYF. The CDR3 DNA reads as TGCGCCAGCAGCATGACAATAGCCAAAAACATTCAGTACTTC.